The rows below give T cell receptor beta chains drawn from one sample of a study of CD8+CD57+ T cells in acquired aplastic anemia. TCRdb reanalysed the reads using MiXCR and keeps one entry per CDR3 protein. The sample has around 200,000 distinct CDR3 sequences, about half seen once. What was sequenced was sorted CD4+, CD8+, or CD8+CD57+ T cells (not recorded which) from PBMCs. All receptors derive from a human donor with aplastic anemia. Each CDR3 is given with its conserved first and last residue. D genes are given only for firm matches. Clone size, where shown, is once, few, many, or a class for clones that have expanded.

v_gene	j_gene	abundance	d_gene	CDR3aa	CDR3nt
TRBV9	TRBJ1-2	few	TRBD1	CASSVTGGNYGYTF	TGTGCCAGCAGCGTAACAGGGGGCAACTATGGCTACACCTTC
TRBV10-3	TRBJ2-1	once	TRBD1	CAIRKTGDYNEQFF	TGTGCCATCAGGAAGACAGGGGACTACAATGAGCAGTTCTTC
TRBV24-1	TRBJ1-2	-	-	CATSEGTVYGYTF	TGTGCCACCAGCGAGGGTACCGTCTATGGCTACACCTTC
TRBV2	TRBJ1-2	-	-	CASSEGAQTDGYTF	TGTGCCAGCAGTGAGGGGGCTCAGACAGACGGCTACACCTTC
TRBV15	TRBJ2-1	-	TRBD2	CATSRDLTSIEQFF	TGTGCCACCAGCAGAGATCTGACTAGCATTGAGCAGTTCTTC
TRBV6-1	TRBJ2-7	many	-	CASRGEETYEQYF	TGTGCCAGCAGGGGAGAGGAGACCTACGAGCAGTACTTC
TRBV24-1	TRBJ2-7	-	TRBD1	CATSDRTGESYEQYF	TGTGCCACCAGTGATCGGACAGGGGAATCCTACGAGCAGTACTTC
TRBV20-1	TRBJ2-7	few	-	CSATGEYF	TGCAGTGCTACGGGGGAGTACTTC
TRBV7-2	TRBJ2-5	-	-	CASSAREGWGETQYF	TGTGCCAGCAGCGCCCGCGAAGGTTGGGGGGAGACCCAGTACTTC
TRBV19	TRBJ2-3	-	TRBD2	CASSIDQGLAGATDTQYF	TGTGCCAGTAGTATAGACCAGGGACTAGCGGGGGCCACAGATACGCAGTATTTT
TRBV2	TRBJ1-2	-	TRBD1	CASSENRGMYYGYTF	TGTGCCAGCAGTGAGAACAGGGGGATGTACTATGGCTACACCTTC
TRBV9	TRBJ2-3	-	-	CASSVLPTSTDTQYF	TGTGCCAGCAGCGTTCTACCCACTAGCACAGATACGCAGTATTTT
TRBV29-1	TRBJ2-1	-	-	CSVGAPTGEGNEQFF	TGCAGCGTTGGTGCCCCAACAGGGGAGGGCAATGAGCAGTTCTTC
TRBV2	TRBJ1-6	-	-	CASCRQDNSPLHF	TGTGCCAGCTGCCGACAGGATAATTCACCCCTCCACTTT
TRBV12-3/TRBV12-4	TRBJ1-5	many	-	CASSLSGSNQPQHF	TGTGCCAGCAGTTTAAGTGGGAGCAATCAGCCCCAGCATTTT
TRBV7-8	TRBJ2-3	many	-	CASSHRPRARDTQYF	TGTGCCAGCAGCCATAGGCCGCGGGCTCGAGATACGCAGTATTTT
TRBV27	TRBJ2-3	few	-	CASSSDMLDTQYF	TGTGCCAGCAGTTCGGACATGTTAGATACGCAGTATTTT
TRBV7-3	TRBJ2-3	many	TRBD2	CASSLGRGGLADTQYF	TGTGCCAGCAGCTTGGGGCGGGGGGGTTTGGCCGATACGCAGTATTTT
TRBV29-1	TRBJ1-2	-	TRBD1	CSVLGQAPGYTF	TGCAGCGTACTCGGACAGGCCCCTGGCTACACCTTC
TRBV12-3/TRBV12-4	TRBJ2-1	many	TRBD1	CASRRTGPPYNEQFF	TGTGCCAGCAGGCGGACAGGGCCCCCTTACAATGAGCAGTTCTTC
TRBV25-1	TRBJ2-6	-	-	CASSDSSGTSGANVLTF	TGTGCCAGCAGTGATTCTTCAGGGACCTCTGGGGCCAACGTCCTGACTTTC
TRBV14	TRBJ2-7	many	TRBD1	CASSQSITGGYEQYF	TGTGCCAGCAGCCAGTCCATCACAGGGGGCTACGAGCAGTACTTC
TRBV18	TRBJ2-2	-	-	CASSPLSAHANTGELFF	TGTGCCAGCTCACCACTTAGTGCTCACGCGAACACCGGGGAGCTGTTTTTT
TRBV7-9	TRBJ2-7	-	TRBD1	CASSRQGALSEQYF	TGTGCCAGCAGTCGTCAGGGGGCTCTCTCCGAGCAGTACTTC
TRBV19	TRBJ2-3	once	TRBD2	CASSIDRTSEQYF	TGTGCCAGTAGTATAGACAGGACTAGCGAACAGTATTTT
TRBV11-1	TRBJ2-1	-	TRBD1	CASSRQGMSYNEQFF	TGTGCCAGCTCACGACAGGGGATGTCCTACAATGAGCAGTTCTTC
TRBV7-8	TRBJ1-1	-	-	CASSLAREAFF	TGTGCCAGCAGCTTAGCGAGAGAAGCTTTCTTT
TRBV7-2	TRBJ2-7	-	-	CASSLAPLSEQYF	TGTGCCAGCAGCTTAGCCCCCCTAAGCGAGCAGTACTTC
TRBV19	TRBJ1-2	-	-	CASSADNTQGYTF	TGTGCCAGTAGTGCGGACAACACGCAGGGCTACACCTTC
TRBV7-7	TRBJ2-1	-	-	CASSPSRGGEQFF	TGTGCTAGCAGCCCTTCCCGAGGAGGTGAGCAGTTCTTC
TRBV5-1	TRBJ1-4	-	TRBD1	CASGDSVATNEKLLF	TGCGCCAGCGGGGACAGCGTGGCAACTAATGAAAAACTGCTTTTT
TRBV3-1	TRBJ2-2	few	TRBD1	CASSQGTGFFGELFF	TGTGCCAGCAGCCAGGGGACAGGGTTTTTCGGGGAGCTGTTTTTT
TRBV7-8	TRBJ2-3	-	-	CASSLGARDTQYF	TGTGCCAGCAGCTTAGGGGCACGAGATACGCAGTATTTT
TRBV7-2	TRBJ1-4	-	-	CASSLLGRVNEKLFF	TGTGCCAGCAGCTTACTTGGCAGAGTTAATGAAAAACTGTTTTTT
TRBV4-2	TRBJ1-6	many	-	CASSRESNSPLHF	TGTGCCAGCAGCAGGGAAAGTAATTCACCCCTCCACTTT
TRBV7-8	TRBJ2-3	many	-	CASSLSGSGRDTQYF	TGTGCCAGCAGCCTATCGGGCAGCGGGCGGGATACGCAGTATTTT
TRBV11-2	TRBJ2-7	few	TRBD1	CASSPGTGRYEQYF	TGTGCCAGCAGCCCTGGGACAGGGAGGTACGAGCAGTACTTC
TRBV29-1	TRBJ2-3	-	-	CSATAAATDTQYF	TGCAGCGCCACGGCGGCGGCCACAGATACGCAGTATTTT
TRBV5-1	TRBJ2-1	-	TRBD2	CASSSGTSGNEQLF	TGCGCCAGCAGCTCAGGGACTAGCGGCAATGAGCAGCTCTTC
TRBV2	TRBJ1-1	-	TRBD1	CASNRQGMGTEAFF	TGTGCCAGCAATAGACAGGGCATGGGAACTGAAGCTTTCTTT
TRBV2	TRBJ1-5	few	-	CASSGRDNQPQHF	TGTGCCAGCAGTGGACGGGACAATCAGCCCCAGCATTTT
TRBV10-3	TRBJ2-7	-	-	CASSDRFSGTANYEQYF	TGTGCCAGCAGTGACCGATTTAGCGGGACAGCCAACTACGAGCAGTACTTC
TRBV25-1	TRBJ1-1	-	TRBD1	CASSDPGQGNTEAFF	TGTGCCAGCAGTGACCCCGGACAGGGGAACACTGAAGCTTTCTTT
TRBV19	TRBJ1-1	many	-	CASNTRGEAFF	TGTGCCAGTAACACTAGGGGGGAAGCTTTCTTT
TRBV7-2	TRBJ2-3	-	-	CASNRVAHTDTQYF	TGTGCCAGCAACCGGGTGGCACACACAGATACGCAGTATTTT
TRBV20-1	TRBJ2-2	-	-	CSASLETGWNTGELFF	TGCAGTGCTAGCCTAGAGACAGGATGGAACACCGGGGAGCTGTTTTTT
TRBV7-2	TRBJ1-5	many	-	CASSFRENQPQHF	TGTGCCAGCAGCTTCCGGGAGAATCAGCCCCAGCATTTT
TRBV15	TRBJ2-5	-	-	CATSRGGWETQYF	TGTGCCACCAGCAGAGGGGGGTGGGAGACCCAGTACTTC
TRBV29-1	TRBJ2-2	once	TRBD2	CSTGVAGNTGELFF	TGCAGCACCGGGGTAGCGGGGAACACCGGGGAGCTGTTTTTT
TRBV7-6	TRBJ2-1	few	TRBD1	CASSSGQYNEQFF	TGTGCCAGCAGCTCGGGACAGTACAATGAGCAGTTCTTC
TRBV29-1	TRBJ2-1	-	-	CSVQRSGNEQFF	TGCAGCGTCCAACGTTCGGGGAATGAGCAGTTCTTC
TRBV15	TRBJ1-2	few	TRBD1	CATSREGTEDFSYGYTF	TGTGCCACCAGCAGAGAAGGGACAGAGGATTTTTCCTATGGCTACACCTTC
TRBV7-9	TRBJ2-3	-	-	CASSPLAQYF	TGTGCCAGCAGCCCACTGGCTCAGTATTTT